Here is one T cell receptor (beta chain) with its context. Its antigen is undetermined. The entry originates in a study of shared clonotypes between healthy human individuals. The authors loaded roughly 200 ng DNA, around 32,000 T cell genomes, into sorted-subset replicate PCRs. TCRdb's copy holds only in-frame clones and misses some; the assay was immunoSEQ multiplex PCR. The table includes some 1 million clones, about 76% detected once. After removal of 4 bases from V and 1 base from J, the junction contained 5 bases not matched to a gene. The V gene's germline CDR1 is SGHRS and CDR2 YFSETQ. The CDR3 covers 17 residues. Study results and caveats: Rarefaction indicated that sorted-subset sequencing remained incomplete although depth was large.

The V gene is TRBV5-1, the J gene TRBJ2-2; 12 nucleotides match TRBD2. The clonotype comes from a man aged 18 to 29 in good health. Sequenced input: memory CD4+ T cells sorted from blood. Subset given: CD45RA-negative fraction. The CDR3 loop reads CASSPRTSGVNTGELFF. CDR3 DNA: TGCGCCAGCAGCCCCCGGACTAGCGGGGTGAACACCGGGGAGCTGTTTTTT.